This TCR beta chain originates from a study of blood T cell repertoires in COVID-19. Across the study: Spain, Italy and the United States supplied samples that represented acute and convalescent COVID-19. In each case, the material was cDNA or gDNA derived from T cells, B-cell-depleted T cells, or PBMCs.

Germline CDR1 is SGHTA and CDR2 is FQGNSA. Germline trimming cut 0 bases from V and 5 bases from J; bases unmatched to any gene: 8. This CDR3 is built from 16 residues. Original handling: How many nucleated cells were present was estimated from reference gene primer amplification. Generated by immunoSEQ multiplex PCR, the TCRdb table keeps only in-frame clones and is missing some. The V and J calls and the clone size are those of that table, but D and trimming were determined from the DNA. The sample comprises roughly 81,000 clones, 91% of which are singletons, and 1.5% to 2% rests with the top ten. The TCR comes from a woman in her forties or fifties in a cohort sampled during active COVID-19. V and J are TRBV7-2 and TRBJ2-5, with TRBD2 identical over 8 bases. Sequenced input: peripheral blood. Here the CDR3 reads CASSLAPGGLGETQYF. CDR3 bases: TGTGCCAGCAGCTTAGCGCCGGGAGGGCTGGGGGAGACCCAGTACTTC.